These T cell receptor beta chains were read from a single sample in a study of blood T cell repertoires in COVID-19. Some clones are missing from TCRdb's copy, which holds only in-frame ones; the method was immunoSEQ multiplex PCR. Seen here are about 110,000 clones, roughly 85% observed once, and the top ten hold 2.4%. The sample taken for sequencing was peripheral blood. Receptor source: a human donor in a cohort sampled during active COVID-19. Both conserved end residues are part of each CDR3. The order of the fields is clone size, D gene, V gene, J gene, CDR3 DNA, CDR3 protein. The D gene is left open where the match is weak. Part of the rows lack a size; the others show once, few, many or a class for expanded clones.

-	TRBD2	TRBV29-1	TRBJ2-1	TGCAGCGTTGAAAGGAGCGGGAGCCCCAATGAGCAGTTCTTC	CSVERSGSPNEQFF
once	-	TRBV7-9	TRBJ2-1	TGTGCCAGCAGCTCCGGGACAAAACGCCCATACAATGAGCAGTTCTTC	CASSSGTKRPYNEQFF
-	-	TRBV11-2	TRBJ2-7	TGTGCCAGCAGCTTCGCAGGGCTCGGAGAGCAGTACTTC	CASSFAGLGEQYF
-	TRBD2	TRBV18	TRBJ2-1	TGTGCCAGCTCACCACAGGGACTAGCCCGACGAGGGGAGCAGTTCTTC	CASSPQGLARRGEQFF
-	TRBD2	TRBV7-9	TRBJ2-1	TGTGCCAGCAGCTCCCTCGGTGCTAGCGGACTCCTTTACAATGAGCAGTTCTTC	CASSSLGASGLLYNEQFF
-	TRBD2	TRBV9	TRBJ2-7	TGTGCCAGCAGCTTAGGGACTAGCGGCGTCGAGCAGTACTTC	CASSLGTSGVEQYF
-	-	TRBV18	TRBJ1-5	TGTGCCAGCTCGCGAAGTAATAGCAATCAGCCCCAGCATTTT	CASSRSNSNQPQHF
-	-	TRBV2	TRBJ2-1	TGTGCCAGCAGTGAATGGCTGTCCTACAATGAGCAGTTCTTC	CASSEWLSYNEQFF
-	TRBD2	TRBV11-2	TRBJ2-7	TGTGCCAGCAGCTTACAGCGGGGGGGCGGGGACGAGCAGTACTTC	CASSLQRGGGDEQYF
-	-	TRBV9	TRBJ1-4	TGTGCCAGCAGCCCGAGTTGGGGGGAGCTTAATGAAAAACTGTTTTTT	CASSPSWGELNEKLFF
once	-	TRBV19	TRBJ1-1	TGTGCCAGTAGTATAGGGCAGGGCCTCCTCTCCACTGAAGCTTTCTTT	CASSIGQGLLSTEAFF
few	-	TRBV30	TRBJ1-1	TGTGCCTGGAGACGCCTAAAAGGACACTGGAACACTGAAGCTTTCTTT	CAWRRLKGHWNTEAFF
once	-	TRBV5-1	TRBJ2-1	TGCGCCAGCAGCTTGTCGCAGGGTCTGGTCGGTGAGCAGTTCTTC	CASSLSQGLVGEQFF
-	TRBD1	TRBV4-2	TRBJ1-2	TGTGCCAGCAGCCCGGGACAGGTAGTCGGGGGATATGGCTACACCTTC	CASSPGQVVGGYGYTF
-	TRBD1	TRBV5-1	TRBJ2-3	TGCGCCAGCAGCCCCCGACAGGGTGATACAGATACGCAGTATTTT	CASSPRQGDTDTQYF
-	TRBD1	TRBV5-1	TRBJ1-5	TGCGCCAGCAGCTCCGGGACAGAAGATCAGCCCCAGCATTTT	CASSSGTEDQPQHF
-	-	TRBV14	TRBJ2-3	TGTGCCAGCAGGTTGTCGGGGGTGGCAGATACGCAGTATTTT	CASRLSGVADTQYF
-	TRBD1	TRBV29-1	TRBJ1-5	TGCAGCGTTACGACAGGGGGTGGCAATCAGCCCCAGCATTTT	CSVTTGGGNQPQHF
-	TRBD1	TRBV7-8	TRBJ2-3	TGTGCCAGCACCAAGAGATCCGACAGGGGGCCAACAGATACGCAGTATTTT	CASTKRSDRGPTDTQYF
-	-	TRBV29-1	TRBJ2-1	TGCAGCGCCCCCGGCTTTAGGGGTGGTGAGCAGTTCTTC	CSAPGFRGGEQFF
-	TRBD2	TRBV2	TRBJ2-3	TGTGCCACCGGACTAGCGGGAGGAGGTACGCAGTATTTT	CATGLAGGGTQYF
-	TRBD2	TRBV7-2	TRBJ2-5	TGTGCCAGCAGCTCTCCGGGGGGGGGAGAGACCCAGTACTTC	CASSSPGGGETQYF
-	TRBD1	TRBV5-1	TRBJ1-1	TGCGCCAGCACTCGACAGGGGCAATGGAACACTGAAGCTTTCTTT	CASTRQGQWNTEAFF
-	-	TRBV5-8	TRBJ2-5	TGTGCCAGCAGCTTATTTATGGAGACCCAGTACTTC	CASSLFMETQYF
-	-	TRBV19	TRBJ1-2	TGTGCCAGTAGTCTCCGGGGGGGGTACGACTATGGCTACACCTTC	CASSLRGGYDYGYTF
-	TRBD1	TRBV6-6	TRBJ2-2	TGTGCCAGCAGTCTTCCGACAGGGGGCGACGCTTTGAACACCGGGGAGCTGTTTTTT	CASSLPTGGDALNTGELFF
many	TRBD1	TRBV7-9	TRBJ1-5	TGTGCCAGCAGCACCCAGGGGGATCAGCCCCAGCATTTT	CASSTQGDQPQHF
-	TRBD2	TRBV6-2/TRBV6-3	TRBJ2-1	TGTGCCAGCAGTTACTCGCAACACACTAGCGGGGCGTTCTACAATGAGCAGTTCTTC	CASSYSQHTSGAFYNEQFF
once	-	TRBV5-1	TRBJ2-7	TGCGCCAGCAGCTTGGCAGGACAGACCTACGAGCAGTACTTC	CASSLAGQTYEQYF
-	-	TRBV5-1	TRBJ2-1	TGCGCCAGCAGCTTGAGCGCCCTGGGCAATGAGCAGTTCTTC	CASSLSALGNEQFF
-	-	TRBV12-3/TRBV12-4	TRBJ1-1	TGTGCCAGCAGTTTGAGCAGGGTTACTGAAGCTTTCTTT	CASSLSRVTEAFF
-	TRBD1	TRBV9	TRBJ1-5	TGTGCCAGCAGCGCTGGACAGGGGGCACAGCCCCAGCATTTT	CASSAGQGAQPQHF
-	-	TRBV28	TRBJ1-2	TGTGCCAGCAGGCCCGAGGAGGGGCTATCCTCCTATGGCTACACCTTC	CASRPEEGLSSYGYTF
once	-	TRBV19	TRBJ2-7	TGTGCCAGTAGTATAGATCCGGCAGGGGACTCCTACGAGCAGTACTTC	CASSIDPAGDSYEQYF
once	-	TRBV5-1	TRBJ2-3	TGCGCCAGCACCTCGTGGCAGGGCCTCACAGATACGCAGTATTTT	CASTSWQGLTDTQYF
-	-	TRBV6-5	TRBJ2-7	TGTGCCAGCAGGTCCGTAGGGAGCTCCTACGAGCAGTACTTC	CASRSVGSSYEQYF
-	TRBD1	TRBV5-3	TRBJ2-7	TGTGCCAGAAGCTTGGGGACAGGGGGTTCCTACGAGCAGTACTTC	CARSLGTGGSYEQYF
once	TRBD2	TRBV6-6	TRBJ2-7	TGTGCCAGCCTTAGCGGGGGGAGGAACGAGCAGTACTTC	CASLSGGRNEQYF
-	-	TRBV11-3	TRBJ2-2	TGTGCCAGCAGCCCCACCTTTCGTCGAGGCACCGGGGAGCTGTTTTTT	CASSPTFRRGTGELFF
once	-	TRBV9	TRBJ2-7	TGTGCCAGCAGCGTCGGGCGGGATCCGACCTACGAGCAGTACTTC	CASSVGRDPTYEQYF
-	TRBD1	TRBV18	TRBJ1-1	TGTGCCAGCTCACCACTCCAGGGGGCTACTGAAGCTTTCTTT	CASSPLQGATEAFF